The 28 T cell receptor beta chains below come from one sample, sequenced in a study of blood T cell repertoires in COVID-19. Assay used: immunoSEQ multiplex PCR; TCRdb lists only in-frame clones, some missing. Seen here are about 180,000 clones, 87% observed once, and the top ten hold 0.95% to 1.5%. Material: PBMCs or T cells enriched from blood (not recorded which). The receptor set was obtained from a human donor with acute COVID-19. The donor label of this sample is uncertain.

The chain joins TRBV10-2 to TRBJ2-7; 10 bases fit TRBD2. There are 15 residues in the CDR3. The V gene's germline CDR1 is WSHSY and CDR2 SAAADI. The junction had 8 bases not matched to a gene; V was cut back by 7 bases and J by 2 bases. For the CDR3, the DNA is TGCGCCAGCATAGGGACTAGCGTCGGGACCTACGAGCAGTACTTC. Encoded protein: CASIGTSVGTYEQYF.

This clone was observed once. The CDR3 DNA follows: TGCGCCAGCAGCTTAAAGCACTCAAACACCGGGGAGCTGTTTTTT. Amino acid sequence: CASSLKHSNTGELFF. The rearrangement uses TRBV5-1 and TRBJ2-2; D is unclear. The CDR3 has 15 amino acids. The germline CDR1 and CDR2 sequences are SGHRS and YFSETQ. The V end lost 2 bases, the J end lost 2 bases, and 10 bases lay between the germline ends.

The chain is built from TRBV5-4 and TRBJ1-1; a weak D match, TRBD1 (6 bases). V lost 2 bases to trimming and J lost 6 bases, with 11 bases between them. This CDR3 has 13 residues. Germline V gene data show CDR1 as SGHNT and CDR2 as YYREEE (reference sequence). The CDR3 loop is CASSFNRVAEAFF. For the CDR3, the DNA is TGTGCCAGCAGCTTTAACAGGGTCGCTGAAGCTTTCTTT.

This chain uses TRBV10-3 with TRBJ1-3, with D tentatively TRBD1 (6 bases). V was pared by 7 bases and J by 0 bases, with 13 bases between. This CDR3 region has 15 residues. Germline CDR1 is ENHRY and CDR2 is SYGVKD. The CDR3 region has the DNA TGTGCCATCATGTCGACAGGAGGCTCTGGAAACACCATATATTTT. It is translated as CAIMSTGGSGNTIYF.

This chain connects TRBV18 to TRBJ1-2; TRBD1 might be the D (6 bases). The CDR3 loop spans 13 amino acids. V was cut by 1 base and J by 5 bases, with 8 bases left in between. Germline V gene lookup returns CDR1 KGHSH and CDR2 LQKENI. The CDR3 sequence: CASSPQGGYGYTF. The CDR3 bases are TGTGCCAGCTCACCACAGGGGGGGTATGGCTACACCTTC.

V usage is TRBV29-1 and J usage is TRBJ1-3; no clear D gene. The CDR3 has 13 residues. Trimming pared 4 bases from V and 0 bases from J, leaving 7 bases between. The germline V gene has CDR1 SQVTM and CDR2 ANQGSEA. This chain's CDR3 is CSVGYSSGNTIYF. DNA of the CDR3: TGCAGCGTTGGATACAGCTCTGGAAACACCATATATTTT.

The chain is built from TRBV5-1 and TRBJ2-3; 8 nucleotides agree with TRBD2. Losses at the gene ends were 1 base for V and 13 bases for J; bases not matched to a gene: 11. Germline V lookup: CDR1 SGHRS, CDR2 YFSETQ. The CDR3 contains 14 residues. CDR3 coding DNA: TGCGCCAGCAGCTTGTGTTCCCTCAGCGGGGGTAAGTATTTT. This gives the protein CASSLCSLSGGKYF.

The chain has TRBV14 and TRBJ2-3; maybe TRBD2 (6 bases). V was trimmed by 4 bases and J by 1 base, leaving 12 bases between them. Germline loops: CDR1 SGHDN, CDR2 FVKESK. This CDR3 contains 15 residues. CDR3 coding DNA: TGTGCCAGCAGCCGACCGGGACTTGGCACAGATACGCAGTATTTT. This sequence encodes CASSRPGLGTDTQYF.

The chain carries TRBV27 and TRBJ1-1; D ambiguous. Germline CDR1 MNHEY, CDR2 SMNVEV (reference sequence). V was shortened by 10 bases and J by 8 bases, with 8 bases between the two germline ends. The CDR3 is 9 amino acids. The CDR3 DNA reads TGTGCCAAGCTCAAAGAAGCTTTCTTT. This codes for CAKLKEAFF.

The J gene is TRBJ1-3, the V gene TRBV30; D gene unclear. The CDR3 length is 19 residues. The V end lost 2 bases, the J end lost 0 bases, and 23 bases lay between the germline ends. Germline CDR1 is GTSNPN and CDR2 is SVGIG (reference sequence). As DNA, the CDR3 is TGTGCCTGGAGTCTTAACCCCGGCCAGGTCGCTAACTCTGGAAACACCATATATTTT. Protein sequence: CAWSLNPGQVANSGNTIYF.

The chain is built from TRBV11-2 and TRBJ2-7; 10 bases match TRBD1. CDR1 and CDR2 from the germline V gene are SGHAT and FQNNGV. V was clipped by 1 base and J by 12 bases; unmatched bases: 6. CDR3 length: 13 amino acids. The CDR3 DNA reads TGTGCCAGCAGCTTAGTAGGGACAGGGGTGCGGTACTTC. Protein product: CASSLVGTGVRYF.

The chain has TRBV19 and TRBJ2-7; TRBD1 might be the D (5 bases). The germline V gene has CDR1 LNHDA and CDR2 SQIVND (reference sequence). Trimming removed 3 bases at V and 5 bases at J, with 8 bases between. CDR3 size: 12 residues. The CDR3 coding sequence is TGTGCCAGTAGTATGGCAGGGAACGAGCAGTACTTC. Amino acid sequence: CASSMAGNEQYF.

This clone was seen a handful of times. The same CDR3 can be traced to other DNA sequences in this sample. The CDR3 region is CASSPLGGSGSYEQYF. Written as DNA, the CDR3 is TGTGCCAGTAGTCCCCTCGGGGGTAGCGGTTCGTACGAGCAGTACTTC. The V call is TRBV19, the J call TRBJ2-7; tentative D call: TRBD2 (6 bases). V shed 5 bases and J shed 4 bases, with 21 bases lying between them. This CDR3 has 16 amino acids. Germline V gene sequence: CDR1 LNHDA, CDR2 SQIVND (reference sequence).

This chain joins TRBV4-3 and TRBJ1-1, with 10 bases fitting TRBD1. Trimming cost V 4 bases and J 4 bases; bases outside gene matches: 6. CDR1 is LGHNA, CDR2 YSLEER, per germline. The CDR3 is 15 residues long. CDR3 nucleotide sequence: TGCGCCAGCAGCCGGACAGGGGGTGGTGTCACTGAAGCTTTCTTT. This translates into CASSRTGGGVTEAFF.

The rearrangement joins TRBV18 to TRBJ2-3; 10 nucleotides line up with TRBD2. CDR1 and CDR2 from the germline V gene are KGHSH and LQKENI. Trimming at V came to 3 bases and at J to 4 bases, leaving 7 bases not matched to a gene. This CDR3 spans 16 amino acids. CDR3 DNA sequence: TGTGCCAGCTCACCTTTAGCGGGGGGCGTGGCAGATACGCAGTATTTT. The encoded protein is CASSPLAGGVADTQYF.

The V gene is TRBV21-1, the J gene TRBJ1-3; the DNA was not compared with TRBD1, the D call given in the table. TRBV21-1 is recorded as a pseudogene. The CDR3 totals 15 residues. CDR3 DNA: TGTGCCAGCAGCAAAGTGGGGGACAGTGGAAACACCATATATTTT. Its protein product is CASSKVGDSGNTIYF.

V usage is TRBV9 and J usage is TRBJ2-5; tentative D call: TRBD2 (7 bases). Trimming shortened V by 7 bases and J by 3 bases, and 13 bases separated the two germline ends. Germline loops: CDR1 SGDLS, CDR2 YYNGEE. CDR3 length equals 13 residues. CDR3 DNA: TGTGCCAGCGGCAAAGGGGGGGAAGAGACCCAGTACTTC. Translated, it gives CASGKGGEETQYF.

The genes are TRBV27 and TRBJ2-1, with 11 bases identical to TRBD2. The germline CDR1 and CDR2 sequences are MNHEY and SMNVEV (reference sequence). The CDR3 has 14 residues. The V gene end was trimmed by 7 bases and the J gene end by 10 bases; junction bases not matched to a gene: 9. The CDR3 region is CASMVSGGAREQFF. As DNA, the CDR3 is TGTGCCAGCATGGTTAGCGGGGGGGCCCGGGAGCAGTTCTTC.

This chain joins TRBV19 and TRBJ2-2, with D perhaps matching TRBD1 (6 bases). This CDR3 is built from 12 residues. Trimming took off 10 bases at V and 4 bases at J, with 10 bases between the two ends. Germline V gene data show CDR1 as LNHDA and CDR2 as SQIVND (reference sequence). The CDR3 coding sequence is TGTGCCATCCAGGGGTTCACCGGGGAGCTGTTTTTT. Its protein product is CAIQGFTGELFF.

The J gene is TRBJ2-7, the V gene TRBV24-1, with D possibly being TRBD1 (5 bases). The CDR3 spans 20 residues. Germline lookup yields CDR1 KGHDR and CDR2 SFDVKD. The V and J ends lost 1 base and 3 bases respectively, with 27 bases between them. The CDR3 is CATSDLARTDRPKGNYEQYF. CDR3 coding DNA: TGTGCCACCAGTGATTTAGCCCGAACGGACCGACCGAAGGGGAACTACGAGCAGTACTTC.

The chain employs TRBV25-1 and TRBJ1-1; no clear D. The CDR3 length is 13 residues. CDR1 and CDR2 from the germline V gene are MGHDK and SYGVNS. V was pared by 4 bases and J by 3 bases, with 9 bases between. The CDR3 reads CASSATPDTEAFF. Here the CDR3 DNA reads TGTGCCAGCAGTGCTACTCCGGACACTGAAGCTTTCTTT.

The genes are TRBV9 and TRBJ2-3; TRBD2 matches at 13 bases. The V and J ends lost 4 bases and 8 bases, in that order; junction bases with no gene match: 7. This CDR3 contains 15 residues. Germline lookup yields CDR1 SGDLS and CDR2 YYNGEE. CDR3 sequence: CASSPGTSGDGTQYF. In DNA, the CDR3 is TGTGCCAGCAGCCCAGGGACTAGCGGGGATGGTACGCAGTATTTT.

J is TRBJ2-3 and V is TRBV29-1; TRBD2 might be the D (5 bases). The CDR3 contains 14 residues. Per the germline V gene, CDR1 is SQVTM and CDR2 is ANQGSEA. Trimming removed 8 bases at V and 1 base at J, with 16 bases between. CDR3 nucleotide sequence: TGCAGCTCCTTGAGGGTAAAAGGCACAGATACGCAGTATTTT. It translates to CSSLRVKGTDTQYF.

This chain links TRBV7-9 with TRBJ1-2; D not certain. CDR3 length: 13 amino acids. The germline V gene encodes CDR1 SEHNR and CDR2 FQNEAQ (reference sequence). The ends were cut back, 4 bases at V and 1 base at J, with 7 bases in the middle. In DNA form, the CDR3 reads TGTGCCAGCAGCTCCGACTTTAACTATGGCTACACCTTC. It specifies CASSSDFNYGYTF.

For this clone: The sample holds other DNA sequences that translate to the same CDR3. The CDR3 sequence is CASSVRDTSTDTQYF. The CDR3 bases are TGTGCCAGCAGCGTCCGGGACACCTCCACAGATACGCAGTATTTT. The chain has TRBV2 and TRBJ2-3; possible D gene TRBD1, 6 bases. Trimming removed 6 bases at V and 2 bases at J, with 15 bases between. This CDR3 is 15 amino acids long. Germline V gene lookup returns CDR1 SNHLY and CDR2 FYNNEI.

This chain joins TRBV2 and TRBJ2-3; 8 bases agree with TRBD2. Germline V gives CDR1 SNHLY, CDR2 FYNNEI. There are 14 residues in the CDR3. J gave up 3 bases and V 6 bases, and 5 bases lay outside the gene matches. The CDR3 sequence: CASSILAGTDTQYF. CDR3 DNA sequence: TGTGCCAGCAGCATCCTAGCGGGTACAGATACGCAGTATTTT.

CDR3 region: CASSEVGNTEAFF. The DNA for the CDR3 is TGTGCCAGTAGTGAGGTCGGGAACACTGAAGCTTTCTTT. The chain links TRBV19 to TRBJ1-1; D ambiguous. Trimming took off 5 bases at V and 1 base at J, with 8 bases between the two ends. Per the germline V gene, CDR1 is LNHDA and CDR2 is SQIVND (reference sequence). This CDR3 contains 13 residues.

The J gene is TRBJ1-1, the V gene TRBV3-1 (or the pseudogene TRBV3-2); D is ambiguous. The CDR3 is 12 residues long. Trimming removed 4 bases from V and 4 bases from J, with 7 bases in between. Germline CDR1 and CDR2: LGHDT and YNNKEL (reference sequence). CDR3 sequence: CASSRLSTEAFF. CDR3 in DNA: TGTGCCAGCAGCCGCCTGAGCACTGAAGCTTTCTTT.